The 4 T cell receptor beta chains reported below all come from one sample, sequenced in a study of T cell changes during pregnancy in multiple sclerosis. Only in-frame clones appear in the TCRdb table, and some are missing; sequencing was by immunoSEQ multiplex PCR. The table includes 50,000 to 80,000 clones, around nine tenths detected once. The sequenced sample was peripheral blood, obtained in the second trimester of pregnancy. These receptors were obtained from a female donor with multiple sclerosis, enrolled in a pregnancy study.

The chain links TRBV14 to TRBJ2-1; 10 positions match TRBD2. This CDR3 is 14 amino acids long. Losses at the gene ends were 4 bases for V and 5 bases for J; bases not matched to a gene: 2. CDR1 and CDR2 (germline): SGHDN, FVKESK. This chain's CDR3 is CASSLAGGDNEQFF. Here the CDR3 DNA reads TGTGCCAGCAGCCTAGCGGGAGGTGACAATGAGCAGTTCTTC.

This clone was counted only a few times. The chain is built from TRBV6-1 and TRBJ1-2; D is uncertain. Germline values: CDR1 MNHNS, CDR2 SASEGT. Trimming cost V 4 bases and J 2 bases, with 8 bases left between them. This CDR3 has 13 amino acids. CDR3 sequence (DNA): TGTGCCAGCAGTGCTACGATAAACTATGGCTACACCTTC. This gives the protein CASSATINYGYTF.

This chain joins TRBV28 and TRBJ2-7, with 7 bases aligning to TRBD1. CDR3 length: 15 residues. V shed 6 bases and J 3 bases; nucleotides not matched to a gene: 11. Germline CDR1 MDHEN, CDR2 SYDVKM. CDR3 DNA sequence: TGTGCCAGCAGCGTTAAAGGGGGCATCATCTACGAGCAGTACTTC. Encoded protein: CASSVKGGIIYEQYF.

The J gene is TRBJ2-2, the V gene TRBV9; 16 bases are a match to TRBD2. There are 21 residues in the CDR3. Germline V gene sequence: CDR1 SGDLS, CDR2 YYNGEE. Trimming cost V 3 bases and J 4 bases; bases outside gene matches: 15. The CDR3 reads CASSASPGTSGRAVVTGELFF. CDR3 coding DNA: TGTGCCAGCAGCGCCTCCCCCGGGACTAGCGGGAGGGCCGTCGTCACCGGGGAGCTGTTTTTT.